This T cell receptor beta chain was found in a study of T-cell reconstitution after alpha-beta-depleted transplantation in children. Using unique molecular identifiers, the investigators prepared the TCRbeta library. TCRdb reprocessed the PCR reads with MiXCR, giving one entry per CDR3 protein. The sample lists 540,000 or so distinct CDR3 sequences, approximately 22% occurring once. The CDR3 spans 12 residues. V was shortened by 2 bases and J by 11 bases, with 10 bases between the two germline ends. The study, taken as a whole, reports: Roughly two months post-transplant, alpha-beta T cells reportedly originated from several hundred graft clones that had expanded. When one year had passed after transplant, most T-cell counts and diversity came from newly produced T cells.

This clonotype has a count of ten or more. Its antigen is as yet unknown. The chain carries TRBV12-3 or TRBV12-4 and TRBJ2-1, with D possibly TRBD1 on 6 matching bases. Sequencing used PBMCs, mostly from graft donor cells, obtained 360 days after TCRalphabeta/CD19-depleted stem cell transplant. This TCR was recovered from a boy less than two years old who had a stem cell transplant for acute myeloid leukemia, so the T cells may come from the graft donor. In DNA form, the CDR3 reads TGTGCCAGCAGTTTAAGGGGGACCCAGCAGTTCTTC. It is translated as CASSLRGTQQFF.